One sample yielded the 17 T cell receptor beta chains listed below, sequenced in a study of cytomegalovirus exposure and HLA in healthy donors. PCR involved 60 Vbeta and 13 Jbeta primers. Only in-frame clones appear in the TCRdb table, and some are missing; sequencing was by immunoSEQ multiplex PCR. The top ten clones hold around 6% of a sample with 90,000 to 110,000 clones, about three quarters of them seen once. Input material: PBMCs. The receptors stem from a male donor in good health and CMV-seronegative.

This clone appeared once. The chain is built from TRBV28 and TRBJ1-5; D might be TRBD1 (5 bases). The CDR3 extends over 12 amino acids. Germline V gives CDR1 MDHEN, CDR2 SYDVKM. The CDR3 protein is CATGRGNQPQHF. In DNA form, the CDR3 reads TGTGCTACAGGCAGGGGCAATCAGCCCCAGCATTTT.

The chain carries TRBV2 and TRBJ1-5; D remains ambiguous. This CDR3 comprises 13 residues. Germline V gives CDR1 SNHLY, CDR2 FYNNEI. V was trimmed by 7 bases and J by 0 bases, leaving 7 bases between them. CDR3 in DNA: TGTGCCAGCATGAGGGATAGCAATCAGCCCCAGCATTTT. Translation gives CASMRDSNQPQHF.

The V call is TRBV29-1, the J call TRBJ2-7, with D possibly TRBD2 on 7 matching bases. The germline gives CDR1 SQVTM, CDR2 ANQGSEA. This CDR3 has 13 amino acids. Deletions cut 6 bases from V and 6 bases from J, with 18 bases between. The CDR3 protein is CSVSGAGAREQYF. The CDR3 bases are TGCAGCGTCTCGGGGGCGGGAGCGCGCGAGCAGTACTTC.

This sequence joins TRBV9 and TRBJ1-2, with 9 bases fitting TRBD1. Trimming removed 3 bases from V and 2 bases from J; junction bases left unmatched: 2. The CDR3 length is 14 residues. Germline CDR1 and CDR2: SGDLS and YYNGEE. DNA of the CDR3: TGTGCCAGCAGCGACGACAGGGGGAACTATGGCTACACCTTC. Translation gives CASSDDRGNYGYTF.

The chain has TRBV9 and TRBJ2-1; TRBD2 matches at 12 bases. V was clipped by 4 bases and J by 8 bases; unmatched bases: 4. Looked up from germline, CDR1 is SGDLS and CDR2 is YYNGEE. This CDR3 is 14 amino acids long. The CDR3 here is CASSPTSGRHEQFF. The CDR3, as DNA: TGTGCCAGCAGCCCAACTAGCGGGAGGCATGAGCAGTTCTTC.

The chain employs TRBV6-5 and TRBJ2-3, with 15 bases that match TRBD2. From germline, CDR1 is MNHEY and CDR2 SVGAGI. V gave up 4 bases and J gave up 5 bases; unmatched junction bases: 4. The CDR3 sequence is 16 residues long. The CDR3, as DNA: TGTGCCAGCAGTTGGACTAGCGGGAGGGCGATAGATACGCAGTATTTT. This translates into CASSWTSGRAIDTQYF.

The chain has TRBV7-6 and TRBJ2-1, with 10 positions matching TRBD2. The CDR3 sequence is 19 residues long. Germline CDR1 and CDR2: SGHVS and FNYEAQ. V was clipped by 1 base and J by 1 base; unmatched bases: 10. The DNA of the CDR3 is TGTGCCAGCAGCTTAGTCCACATAAGCGGGAGGGCTTCCTACAATGAGCAGTTCTTC. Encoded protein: CASSLVHISGRASYNEQFF.

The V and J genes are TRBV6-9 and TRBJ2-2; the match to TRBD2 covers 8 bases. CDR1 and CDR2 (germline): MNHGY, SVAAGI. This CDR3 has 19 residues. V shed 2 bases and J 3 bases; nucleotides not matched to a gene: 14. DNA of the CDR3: TGTGCCAGCAGTTATCAGCCACCCGAGCGGGAGAAGTACACCGGGGAGCTGTTTTTT. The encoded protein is CASSYQPPEREKYTGELFF.

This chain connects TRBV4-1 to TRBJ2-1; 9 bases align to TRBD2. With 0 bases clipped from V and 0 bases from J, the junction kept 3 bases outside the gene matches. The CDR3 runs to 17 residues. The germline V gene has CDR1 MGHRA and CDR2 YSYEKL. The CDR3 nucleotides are TGCGCCAGCAGCCAAGACCCGACTAGCGGCTCCTACAATGAGCAGTTCTTC. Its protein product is CASSQDPTSGSYNEQFF.

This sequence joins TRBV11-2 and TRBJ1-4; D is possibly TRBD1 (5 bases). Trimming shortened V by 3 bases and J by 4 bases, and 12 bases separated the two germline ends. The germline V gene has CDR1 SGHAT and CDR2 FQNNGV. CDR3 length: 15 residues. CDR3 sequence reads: CASSFETGFNEKLFF. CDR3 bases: TGTGCCAGCAGCTTCGAAACAGGTTTTAATGAAAAACTGTTTTTT. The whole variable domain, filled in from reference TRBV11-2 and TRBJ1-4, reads EAGVAQSPRYKIIEKRQSVAFWCNPISGHATLYWYQQILGQGPKLLIQFQNNGVVDDSQLPKDRFSAERLKGVDSTLKIQPAKLEDSAVYLCASSFETGFNEKLFFGSGTQLSVL.

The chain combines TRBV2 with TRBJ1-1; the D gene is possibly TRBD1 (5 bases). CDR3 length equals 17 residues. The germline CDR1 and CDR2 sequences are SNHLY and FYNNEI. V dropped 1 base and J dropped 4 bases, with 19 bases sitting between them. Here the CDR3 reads CASSEDRGGGWGTEAFF. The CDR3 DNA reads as TGTGCCAGCAGTGAAGATCGGGGCGGGGGTTGGGGCACTGAAGCTTTCTTT.

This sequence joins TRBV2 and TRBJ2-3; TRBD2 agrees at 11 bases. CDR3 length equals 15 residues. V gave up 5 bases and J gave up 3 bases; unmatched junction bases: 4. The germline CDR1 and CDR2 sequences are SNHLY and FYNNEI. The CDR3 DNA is TGTGCCAGCAGTTCTACTAGCGGGAGAACAGATACGCAGTATTTT. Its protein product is CASSSTSGRTDTQYF. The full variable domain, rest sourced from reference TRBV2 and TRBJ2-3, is EPEVTQTPSHQVTQMGQEVILRCVPISNHLYFYWYRQILGQKVEFLVSFYNNEISEKSEIFDDQFSVERPDGSNFTLKIRSTKLEDSAMYFCASSSTSGRTDTQYFGPGTRLTVL.

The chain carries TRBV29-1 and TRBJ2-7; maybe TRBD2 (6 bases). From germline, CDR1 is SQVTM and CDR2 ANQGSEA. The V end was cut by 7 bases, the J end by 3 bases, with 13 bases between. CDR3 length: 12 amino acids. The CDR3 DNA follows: TGCAGCGGTTCCACCGGGAGCTACGAGCAGTACTTC. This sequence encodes CSGSTGSYEQYF.

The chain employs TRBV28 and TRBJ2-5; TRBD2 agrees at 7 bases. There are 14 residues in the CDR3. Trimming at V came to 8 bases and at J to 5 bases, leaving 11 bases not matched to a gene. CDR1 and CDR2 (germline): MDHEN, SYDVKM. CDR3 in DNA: TGTGCCAGCCACTTCCGGGGGGATTGGGAGACCCAGTACTTC. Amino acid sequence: CASHFRGDWETQYF. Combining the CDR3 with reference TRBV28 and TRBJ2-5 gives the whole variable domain DVKVTQSSRYLVKRTGEKVFLECVQDMDHENMFWYRQDPGLGLRLIYFSYDVKMKEKGDIPEGYSVSREKKERFSLILESASTNQTSMYLCASHFRGDWETQYFGPGTRLLVL.

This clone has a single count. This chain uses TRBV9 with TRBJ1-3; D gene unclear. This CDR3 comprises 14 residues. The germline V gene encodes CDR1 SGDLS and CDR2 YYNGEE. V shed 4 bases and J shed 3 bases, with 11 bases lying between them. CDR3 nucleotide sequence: TGTGCCAGCAGCCCCACTCGTAGTGGAAACACCATATATTTT. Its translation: CASSPTRSGNTIYF. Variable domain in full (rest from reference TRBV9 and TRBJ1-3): DSGVTQTPKHLITATGQRVTLRCSPRSGDLSVYWYQQSLDQGLQFLIQYYNGEERAKGNILERFSAQQFPDLHSELNLSSLELGDSALYFCASSPTRSGNTIYFGEGSWLTVV.

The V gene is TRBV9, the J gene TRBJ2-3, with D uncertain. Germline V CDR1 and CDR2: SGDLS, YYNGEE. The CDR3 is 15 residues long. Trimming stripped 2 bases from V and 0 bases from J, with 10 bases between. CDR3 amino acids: CASSVYATSTDTQYF. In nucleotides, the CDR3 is TGTGCCAGCAGCGTCTACGCCACTAGCACAGATACGCAGTATTTT.

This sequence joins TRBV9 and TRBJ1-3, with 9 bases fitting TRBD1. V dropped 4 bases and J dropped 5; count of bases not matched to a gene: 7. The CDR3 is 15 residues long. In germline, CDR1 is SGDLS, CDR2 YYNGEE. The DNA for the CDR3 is TGTGCCAGCAGCCCACGGACAGGGGACCGAAACACCATATATTTT. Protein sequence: CASSPRTGDRNTIYF.